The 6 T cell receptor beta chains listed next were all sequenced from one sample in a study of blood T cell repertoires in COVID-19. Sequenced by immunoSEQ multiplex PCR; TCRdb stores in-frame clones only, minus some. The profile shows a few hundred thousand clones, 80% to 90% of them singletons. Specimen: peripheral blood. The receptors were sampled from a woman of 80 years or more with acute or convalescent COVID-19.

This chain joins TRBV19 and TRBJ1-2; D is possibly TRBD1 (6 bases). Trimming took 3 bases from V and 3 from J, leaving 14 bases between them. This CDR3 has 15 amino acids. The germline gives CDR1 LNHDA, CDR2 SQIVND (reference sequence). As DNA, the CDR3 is TGTGCCAGTAGTATCTCAGGGGCCAAATACTATGGCTACACCTTC. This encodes CASSISGAKYYGYTF.

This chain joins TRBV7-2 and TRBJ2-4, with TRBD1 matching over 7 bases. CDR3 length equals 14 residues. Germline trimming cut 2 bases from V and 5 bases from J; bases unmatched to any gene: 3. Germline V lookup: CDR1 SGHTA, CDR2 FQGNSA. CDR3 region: CASSLNRGQNIQYF. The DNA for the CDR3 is TGTGCCAGCAGCTTAAACAGGGGCCAAAACATTCAGTACTTC.

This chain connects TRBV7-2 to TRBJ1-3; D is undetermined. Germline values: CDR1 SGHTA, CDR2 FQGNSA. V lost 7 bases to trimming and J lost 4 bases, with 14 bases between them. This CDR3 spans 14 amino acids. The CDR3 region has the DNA TGTGCCAGCATCCTTGGGCCGGAAGGAAACACCATATATTTT. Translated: CASILGPEGNTIYF.

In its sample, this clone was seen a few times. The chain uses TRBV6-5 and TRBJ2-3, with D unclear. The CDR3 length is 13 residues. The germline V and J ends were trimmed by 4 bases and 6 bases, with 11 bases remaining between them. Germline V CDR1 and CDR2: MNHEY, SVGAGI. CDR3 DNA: TGTGCCAGCAGTTCCAACTCGGTGGATACGCAGTATTTT. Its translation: CASSSNSVDTQYF.

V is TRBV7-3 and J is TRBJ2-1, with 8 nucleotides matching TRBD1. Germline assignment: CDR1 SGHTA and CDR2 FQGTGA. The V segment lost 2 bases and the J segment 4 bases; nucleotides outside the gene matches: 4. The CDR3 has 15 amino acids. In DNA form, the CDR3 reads TGTGCCAGCAGCTTAGGGGGACAGGCGTACAATGAGCAGTTCTTC. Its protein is CASSLGGQAYNEQFF.

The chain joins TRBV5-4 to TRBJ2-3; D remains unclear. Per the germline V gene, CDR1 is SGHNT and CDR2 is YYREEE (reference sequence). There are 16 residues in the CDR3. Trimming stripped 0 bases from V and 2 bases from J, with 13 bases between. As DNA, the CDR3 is TGTGCCAGCAGCTTGGCCTTGACTGAAACCACAGATACGCAGTATTTT. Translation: CASSLALTETTDTQYF.